The 14 T cell receptor beta chains given below trace back to one sample, sequenced in a study of cytomegalovirus exposure and HLA in healthy donors. Primers: 60 Vbeta forward and 13 Jbeta reverse. Sequenced by immunoSEQ multiplex PCR; TCRdb stores in-frame clones only, minus some. Seen here are about 150,000 clones, roughly 80% observed once, and the top ten hold 10% to 15%. The sample taken for sequencing was PBMCs. The receptors were gathered from a man aged 40-50 years in good health and CMV-seropositive.

This chain uses TRBV11-2 with TRBJ2-1; 12 positions match TRBD2. Germline CDR1 SGHAT, CDR2 FQNNGV. Germline trimming cut 1 base from V and 10 bases from J; bases unmatched to any gene: 8. The CDR3 sequence is 16 residues long. The CDR3 nucleotides are TGTGCCAGCAGCTTAGGGGCTAGCGGGGGGGGCGGGGAGCAGTTCTTC. Translating it yields CASSLGASGGGGEQFF.

The chain links TRBV4-2 to TRBJ2-5, with D tentatively TRBD1 (5 bases). V lost 0 bases to trimming and J lost 11 bases, with 13 bases between them. Looked up from germline, CDR1 is LGHNA and CDR2 is YNFKEQ. CDR3 size: 13 residues. As DNA, the CDR3 is TGTGCCAGCAGCCAAGATATAGGGGAATGGCAGTACTTC. Translated, it gives CASSQDIGEWQYF.

The chain has TRBV6-1 and TRBJ1-1; 7 nucleotides match TRBD1. The junction had 14 bases not matched to a gene; V was cut back by 8 bases and J by 11 bases. The V gene's germline CDR1 is MNHNS and CDR2 SASEGT. The CDR3 contains 13 residues. The CDR3 nucleotides read TGTGCCAGCTATTCAACAGGGGAGGTAATTGCTTTCTTT. It encodes CASYSTGEVIAFF.

The V gene is TRBV2, the J gene TRBJ2-7, with D possibly matching TRBD1 (6 bases). Trimming stripped 2 bases from V and 2 bases from J, with 13 bases between. The CDR3 runs 15 residues. Germline values: CDR1 SNHLY, CDR2 FYNNEI. The CDR3 protein is CASSEWKGDTYEQYF. CDR3 nucleotide sequence: TGTGCCAGCAGTGAATGGAAAGGGGACACCTACGAGCAGTACTTC.

This clone has only one observation. The gene calls are TRBV10-3 and TRBJ2-5; 7 positions match TRBD1. Trimming at V came to 11 bases and at J to 5 bases, leaving 11 bases not matched to a gene. This CDR3 comprises 13 residues. Germline CDR1 is ENHRY and CDR2 is SYGVKD. The chain's CDR3 is CAVRQGNAETQYF. DNA for the CDR3: TGTGCCGTAAGACAGGGAAATGCGGAGACCCAGTACTTC.

This clone came up a few times. Other nucleotide sequences in the sample specify the same CDR3. This chain links TRBV27 with TRBJ2-7, with D possibly being TRBD2 (5 bases). This CDR3 has 13 residues. Germline CDR1 MNHEY, CDR2 SMNVEV (reference sequence). Trimming removed 5 bases from V and 6 bases from J, with 14 bases in between. CDR3 DNA: TGTGCCAGCAGTCCGACCGCTGCGGGCGAGCAGTACTTC. Residues: CASSPTAAGEQYF.

J is TRBJ2-7 and V is TRBV29-1, with TRBD2 as a possible D gene (6 bases). Germline V lookup: CDR1 SQVTM, CDR2 ANQGSEA. The V end lost 4 bases, the J end lost 3 bases, and 16 bases lay between the germline ends. This CDR3 region has 14 residues. CDR3 in DNA: TGCAGCGTTGTGTTGGGGGGTGAGGGCTACGAGCAGTACTTC. This gives the protein CSVVLGGEGYEQYF.

The rearrangement uses TRBV10-3 and TRBJ2-7; TRBD1 matches at 8 bases. Germline CDR1 and CDR2: ENHRY and SYGVKD. CDR3 length: 15 residues. Trimming took 3 bases from V and 0 from J; bases not matched to a gene: 4. The CDR3 here is CAISDGGQVSYEQYF. CDR3 DNA: TGTGCCATCAGTGACGGGGGACAGGTCTCCTACGAGCAGTACTTC.

The chain joins TRBV4-2 to TRBJ2-7; no clear D. Deletions cut 1 base from V and 5 bases from J, with 12 bases between. The germline V gene has CDR1 LGHNA and CDR2 YNFKEQ. The CDR3 consists of 14 residues. CDR3: CASSQVIELNEQYF. In DNA, the CDR3 is TGTGCCAGCAGCCAAGTGATTGAACTAAACGAGCAGTACTTC.

The chain employs TRBV7-6 and TRBJ2-5, with a possible D match to TRBD1 (7 bases). Germline assignment: CDR1 SGHVS and CDR2 FNYEAQ. Between the trimmed V and J ends, which lost 8 bases and 4 bases, there was a span of 11 bases. The CDR3 covers 12 residues. CDR3 protein: CASRQGGETQYF. The CDR3 region has the DNA TGTGCCAGCCGACAGGGAGGAGAGACCCAGTACTTC.

The rearrangement joins TRBV4-3 to TRBJ1-1; 7 bases align to TRBD1. Trimming removed 6 bases from V and 3 bases from J; junction bases left unmatched: 10. The CDR3 has 15 amino acids. CDR1 and CDR2 (germline): LGHNA, YSLEER. CDR3 in amino acids: CASSERTGRDTEAFF. CDR3 in DNA: TGCGCCAGCAGTGAACGGACAGGCCGGGACACTGAAGCTTTCTTT.

The CDR3, as DNA: TGTGCCAGCAGTCTAGCGGGAGCAGATACGCAGTATTTT. Translating gives CASSLAGADTQYF. The chain couples TRBV6-5 to TRBJ2-3; 10 bases align to TRBD2. V gave up 5 bases and J gave up 4 bases; unmatched junction bases: 0. Germline V gene lookup returns CDR1 MNHEY and CDR2 SVGAGI. CDR3 size: 13 residues.

This chain joins TRBV6-5 and TRBJ2-7; the match to TRBD2 covers 11 bases. The J segment lost 2 bases and the V segment lost 6 bases, leaving 6 bases of the junction unmatched. CDR3 length: 15 amino acids. The germline gives CDR1 MNHEY, CDR2 SVGAGI. Here the CDR3 DNA reads TGTGCCAGCAGCTACGGGACTAGCGGAACCTACGAGCAGTACTTC. This codes for CASSYGTSGTYEQYF.

The J gene is TRBJ2-2, the V gene TRBV6-4; 11 nucleotides match TRBD2. This CDR3 spans 15 amino acids. Germline V CDR1 and CDR2: MRHNA, SNTAGT. The ends lost 6 bases at V and 7 bases at J; junction bases unmatched: 7. CDR3 sequence reads: CASSLGTSGGGELFF. The CDR3 DNA reads as TGTGCCAGCAGCCTCGGGACTAGCGGAGGCGGGGAGCTGTTTTTT.